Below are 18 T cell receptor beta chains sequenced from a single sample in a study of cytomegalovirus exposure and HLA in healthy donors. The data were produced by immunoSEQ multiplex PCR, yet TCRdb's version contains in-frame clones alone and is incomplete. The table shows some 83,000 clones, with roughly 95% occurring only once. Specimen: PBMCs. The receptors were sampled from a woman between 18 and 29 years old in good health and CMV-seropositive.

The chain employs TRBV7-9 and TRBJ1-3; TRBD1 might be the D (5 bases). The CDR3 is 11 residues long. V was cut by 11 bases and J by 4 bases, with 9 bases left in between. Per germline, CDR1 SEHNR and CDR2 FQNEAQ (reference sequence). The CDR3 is CAGQIGNTIYF. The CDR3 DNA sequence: TGTGCCGGACAAATAGGAAACACCATATATTTT.

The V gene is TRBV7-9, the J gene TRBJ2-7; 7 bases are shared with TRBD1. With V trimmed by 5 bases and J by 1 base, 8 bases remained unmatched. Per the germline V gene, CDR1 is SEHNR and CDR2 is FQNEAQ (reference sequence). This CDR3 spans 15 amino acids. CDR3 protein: CASSPPGQLSYEQYF. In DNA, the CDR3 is TGTGCCAGCAGCCCTCCGGGACAGTTATCCTACGAGCAGTACTTC. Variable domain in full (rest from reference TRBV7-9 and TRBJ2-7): DTGVSQNPRHKITKRGQNVTFRCDPISEHNRLYWYRQTLGQGPEFLTYFQNEAQLEKSRLLSDRFSAERPKGSFSTLEIQRTEQGDSAMYLCASSPPGQLSYEQYFGPGTRLTVT.

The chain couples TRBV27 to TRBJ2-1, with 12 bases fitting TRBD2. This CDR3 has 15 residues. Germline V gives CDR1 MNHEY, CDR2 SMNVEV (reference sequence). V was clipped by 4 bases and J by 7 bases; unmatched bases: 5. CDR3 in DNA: TGTGCCAGCAGTTATCCTAGCGGGGGGGTAAATGAGCAGTTCTTC. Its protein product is CASSYPSGGVNEQFF.

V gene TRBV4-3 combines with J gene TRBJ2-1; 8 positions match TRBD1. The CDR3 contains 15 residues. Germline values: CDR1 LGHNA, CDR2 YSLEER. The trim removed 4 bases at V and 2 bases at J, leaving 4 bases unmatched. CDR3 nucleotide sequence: TGCGCCAGCAGCCCCGGACAGGGAGCCTACAATGAGCAGTTCTTC. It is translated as CASSPGQGAYNEQFF.

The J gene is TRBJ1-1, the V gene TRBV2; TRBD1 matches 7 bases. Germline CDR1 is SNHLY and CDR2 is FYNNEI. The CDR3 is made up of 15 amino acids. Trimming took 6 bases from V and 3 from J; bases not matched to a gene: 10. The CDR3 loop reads CASRQSRGSDTEAFF. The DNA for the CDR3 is TGTGCCAGCAGACAAAGCAGGGGGTCGGACACTGAAGCTTTCTTT.

The CDR3 DNA sequence: TGCGCCAGCAGCCGCGGGGGGGTGGAGACCCAGTACTTC. Translation: CASSRGGVETQYF. This chain links TRBV4-1 with TRBJ2-5, with 9 bases identical to TRBD2. With V trimmed by 4 bases and J by 5 bases, 2 bases remained unmatched. The CDR3 runs to 13 residues. Germline lookup yields CDR1 MGHRA and CDR2 YSYEKL.

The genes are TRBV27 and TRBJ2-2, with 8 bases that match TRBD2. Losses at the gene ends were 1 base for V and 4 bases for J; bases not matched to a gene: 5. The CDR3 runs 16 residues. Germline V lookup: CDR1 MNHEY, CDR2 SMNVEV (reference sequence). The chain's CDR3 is CASSLWSGRSTGELFF. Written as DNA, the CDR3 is TGTGCCAGCAGTTTATGGAGCGGGAGAAGCACCGGGGAGCTGTTTTTT.

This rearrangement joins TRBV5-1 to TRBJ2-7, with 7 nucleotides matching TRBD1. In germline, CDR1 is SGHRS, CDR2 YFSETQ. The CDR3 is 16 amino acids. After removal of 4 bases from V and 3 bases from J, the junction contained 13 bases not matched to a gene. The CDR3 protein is CASSHSRQGRVYEQYF. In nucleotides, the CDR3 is TGCGCCAGCAGCCACTCCCGACAGGGTCGAGTCTACGAGCAGTACTTC.

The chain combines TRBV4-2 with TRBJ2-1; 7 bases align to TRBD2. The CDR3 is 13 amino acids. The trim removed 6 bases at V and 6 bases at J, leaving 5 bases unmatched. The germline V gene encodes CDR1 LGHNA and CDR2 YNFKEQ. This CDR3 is CASRSAGANEQFF. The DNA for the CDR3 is TGTGCCAGCAGGTCGGCGGGAGCCAATGAGCAGTTCTTC.

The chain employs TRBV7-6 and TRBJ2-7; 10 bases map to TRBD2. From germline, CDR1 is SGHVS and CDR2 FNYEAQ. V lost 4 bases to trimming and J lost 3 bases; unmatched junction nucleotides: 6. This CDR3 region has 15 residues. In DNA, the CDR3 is TGTGCCAGCAGCTCACCCCTAGCGGGAGTCTACGAGCAGTACTTC. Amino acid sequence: CASSSPLAGVYEQYF.

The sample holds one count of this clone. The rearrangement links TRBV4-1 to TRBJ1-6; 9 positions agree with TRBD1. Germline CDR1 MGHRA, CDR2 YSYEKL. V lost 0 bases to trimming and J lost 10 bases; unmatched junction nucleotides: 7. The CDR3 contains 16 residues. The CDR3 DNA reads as TGCGCCAGCAGCCAAGATCGAGACAGGGGGAAATCACCCCTCCACTTT. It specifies CASSQDRDRGKSPLHF.

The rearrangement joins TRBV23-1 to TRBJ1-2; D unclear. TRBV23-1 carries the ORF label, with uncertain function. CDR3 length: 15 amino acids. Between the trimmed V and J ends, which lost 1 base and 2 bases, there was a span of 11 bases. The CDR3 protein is CASSQCSQLNYGYTF. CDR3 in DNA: TGCGCCAGCAGTCAATGTAGCCAGTTGAACTATGGCTACACCTTC.

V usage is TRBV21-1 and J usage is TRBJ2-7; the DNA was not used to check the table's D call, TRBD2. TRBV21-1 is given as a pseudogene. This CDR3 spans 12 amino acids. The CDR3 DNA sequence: TGTGCCAGCAGCAAAGTTGGAGACGAGCAGTACTTC. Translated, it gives CASSKVGDEQYF.

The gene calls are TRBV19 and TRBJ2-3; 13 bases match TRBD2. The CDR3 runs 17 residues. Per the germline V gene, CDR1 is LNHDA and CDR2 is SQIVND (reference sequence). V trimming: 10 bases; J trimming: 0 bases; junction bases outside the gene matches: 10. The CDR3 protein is CATSGTSGDLSTDTQYF. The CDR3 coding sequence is TGTGCCACCTCCGGGACTAGCGGGGACCTAAGCACAGATACGCAGTATTTT.

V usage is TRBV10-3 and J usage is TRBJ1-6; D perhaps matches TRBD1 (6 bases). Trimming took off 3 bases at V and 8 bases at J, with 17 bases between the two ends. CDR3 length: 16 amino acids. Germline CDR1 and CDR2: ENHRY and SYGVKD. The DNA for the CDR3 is TGTGCCATCAGTGATTACCACAGGGTTGTTGATTCACCCCTCCACTTT. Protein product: CAISDYHRVVDSPLHF.

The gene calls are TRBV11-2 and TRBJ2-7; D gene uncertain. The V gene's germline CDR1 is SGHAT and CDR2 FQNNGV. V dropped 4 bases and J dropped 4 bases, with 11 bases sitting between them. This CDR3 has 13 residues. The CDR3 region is CASSSSSAYEQYF. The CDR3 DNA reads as TGTGCCAGCAGCTCCTCGTCCGCGTACGAGCAGTACTTC. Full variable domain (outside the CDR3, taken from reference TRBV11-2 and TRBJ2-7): EAGVAQSPRYKIIEKRQSVAFWCNPISGHATLYWYQQILGQGPKLLIQFQNNGVVDDSQLPKDRFSAERLKGVDSTLKIQPAKLEDSAVYLCASSSSSAYEQYFGPGTRLTVT.

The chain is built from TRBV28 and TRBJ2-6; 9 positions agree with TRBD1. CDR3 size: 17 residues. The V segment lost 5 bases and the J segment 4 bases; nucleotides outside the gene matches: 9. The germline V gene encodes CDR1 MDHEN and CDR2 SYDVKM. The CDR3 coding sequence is TGTGCCAGCAGTCCCGGGACAGGGACGGCCGGGGCCAACGTCCTGACTTTC. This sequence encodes CASSPGTGTAGANVLTF.

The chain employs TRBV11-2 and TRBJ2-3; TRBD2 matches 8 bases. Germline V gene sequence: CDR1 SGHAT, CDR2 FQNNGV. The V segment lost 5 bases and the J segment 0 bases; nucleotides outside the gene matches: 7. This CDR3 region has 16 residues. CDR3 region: CASSRLAGGSTDTQYF. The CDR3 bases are TGTGCCAGCAGCCGTCTGGCGGGGGGCAGCACAGATACGCAGTATTTT.